This T cell receptor (beta chain) was sequenced during a study of blood T cell repertoires in COVID-19. Study-level information: The study drew acute and convalescent COVID-19 samples from the United States, Italy and Spain. PBMCs, B-cell-depleted T cells, or T cells provided the cDNA or gDNA that made up the material.

The CDR3 is 14 amino acids. Germline V gene data show CDR1 as MDHEN and CDR2 as SYDVKM. J was trimmed by 7 bases and V by 3 bases; bases with no gene match: 1. This clone was found a few times. Original methodology: How many nucleated cells were present was estimated from reference gene primer amplification. The table came from immunoSEQ multiplex PCR; TCRdb's copy has only in-frame clones and leaves some out. The D gene and trimming were derived from the DNA, and the V and J assignments and clone size from that table. The profile covers about 84,000 clones, with approximately 86% appearing a single time and 25% to 30% taken by the ten largest.

The chain combines TRBV28 with TRBJ1-6; the match to TRBD1 covers 9 bases. Sequencing was carried out using peripheral blood. The clonotype was recovered from a woman over 75 with acute or convalescent COVID-19. Written as DNA, the CDR3 is TGTGCCAGCAGTTTTGGACAGGGGAATTCACCCCTCCACTTT. This translates into CASSFGQGNSPLHF.